In its sample, the clone carrying this T cell receptor (beta chain) was seen once. Its matching antigen is unknown. The data originate from a study of cytomegalovirus exposure and HLA in healthy donors. These donors, healthy bone marrow donors, were studied. Study findings and constraints: From TCR beta sequences, most subjects' HLA-A and HLA-B alleles were reportedly predicted accurately.

Germline CDR1 MRHNA, CDR2 SNTAGT. The J segment lost 11 bases and the V segment lost 2 bases, leaving 5 bases of the junction unmatched. This CDR3 spans 14 amino acids. 60 Vbeta and 13 Jbeta primers were used in PCR. TCRdb keeps only in-frame clones here, not all; method: immunoSEQ multiplex PCR. The top ten hold 2.9% of the sample, which has tens of thousands of clones, around four fifths seen once. The J gene is TRBJ2-1, the V gene TRBV6-4, with TRBD2 matching 11 bases. The sequencing sample was made of PBMCs. The TCR sequence derives from a man aged 45-60 years in good health and CMV-seronegative. The DNA for the CDR3 is TGTGCCAGCAGTGACAGTCTAGCGGGGGGCAAGCAGTTCTTC. It translates to CASSDSLAGGKQFF.